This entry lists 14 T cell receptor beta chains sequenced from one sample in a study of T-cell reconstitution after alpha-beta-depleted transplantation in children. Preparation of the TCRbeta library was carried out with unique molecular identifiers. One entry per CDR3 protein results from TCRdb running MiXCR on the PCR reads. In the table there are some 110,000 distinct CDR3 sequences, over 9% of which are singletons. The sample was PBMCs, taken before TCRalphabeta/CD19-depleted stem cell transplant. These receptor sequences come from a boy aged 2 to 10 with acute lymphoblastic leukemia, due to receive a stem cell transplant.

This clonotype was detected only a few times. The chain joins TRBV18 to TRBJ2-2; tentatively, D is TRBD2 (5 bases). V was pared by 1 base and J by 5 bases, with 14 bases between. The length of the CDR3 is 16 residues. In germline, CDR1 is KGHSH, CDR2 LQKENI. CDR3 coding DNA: TGTGCCAGCTCACCACTTGCAGCCGGGGAGACCGGGGAGCTGTTTTTT. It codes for CASSPLAAGETGELFF.

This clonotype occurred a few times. Here the CDR3 reads CATSRGIERSGSPYNEQFF. In DNA form, the CDR3 reads TGTGCCACCAGCAGAGGGATAGAGAGGAGCGGGAGTCCCTACAATGAGCAGTTCTTC. This chain links TRBV15 with TRBJ2-1; 8 nucleotides align to TRBD2. The CDR3 covers 19 residues. J was trimmed by 2 bases and V by 1 base; bases with no gene match: 13. Germline CDR1 and CDR2: LNHNV and YYDKDF (reference sequence).

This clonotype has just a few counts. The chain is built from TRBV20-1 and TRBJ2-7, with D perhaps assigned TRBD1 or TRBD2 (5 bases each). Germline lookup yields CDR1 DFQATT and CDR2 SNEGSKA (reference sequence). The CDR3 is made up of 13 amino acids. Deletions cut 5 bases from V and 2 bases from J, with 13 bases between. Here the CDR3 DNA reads TGCAGTGCTCCTCGGGGCGTCCCCTACGAGCAGTACTTC. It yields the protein CSAPRGVPYEQYF.

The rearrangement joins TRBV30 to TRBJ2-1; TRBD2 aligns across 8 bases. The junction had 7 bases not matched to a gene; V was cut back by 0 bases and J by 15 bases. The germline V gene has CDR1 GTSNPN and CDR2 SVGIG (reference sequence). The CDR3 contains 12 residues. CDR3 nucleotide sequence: TGTGCCTGGAGTGTACAGCGGGAGTCTCTGTTCTTC. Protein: CAWSVQRESLFF. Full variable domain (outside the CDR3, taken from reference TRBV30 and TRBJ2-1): SQTIHQWPATLVQPVGSPLSLECTVEGTSNPNLYWYRQAAGRGLQLLFYSVGIGQISSEVPQNLSASRPQDRQFILSSKKLLLSDSGFYLCAWSVQRESLFFGPGTRLTVL.

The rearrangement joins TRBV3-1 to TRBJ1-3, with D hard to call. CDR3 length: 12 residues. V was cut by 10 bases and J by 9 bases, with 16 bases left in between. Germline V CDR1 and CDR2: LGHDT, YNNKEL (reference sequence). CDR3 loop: CATCQDGRTIYF. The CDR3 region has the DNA TGTGCCACCTGCCAAGACGGTCGCACCATATATTTT.

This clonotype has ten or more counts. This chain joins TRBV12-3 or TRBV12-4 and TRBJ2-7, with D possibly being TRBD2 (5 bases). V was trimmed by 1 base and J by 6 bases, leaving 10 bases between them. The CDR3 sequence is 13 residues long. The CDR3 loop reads CASSLGTAVEQYF. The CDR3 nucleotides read TGTGCCAGCAGTTTAGGGACTGCGGTCGAGCAGTACTTC.

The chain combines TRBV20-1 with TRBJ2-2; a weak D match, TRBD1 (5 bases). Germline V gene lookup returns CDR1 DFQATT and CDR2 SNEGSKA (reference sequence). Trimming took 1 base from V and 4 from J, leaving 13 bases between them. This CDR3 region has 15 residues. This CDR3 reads CSARVLDRPTGELFF. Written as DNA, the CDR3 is TGCAGTGCTAGAGTACTCGACAGACCCACCGGGGAGCTGTTTTTT.

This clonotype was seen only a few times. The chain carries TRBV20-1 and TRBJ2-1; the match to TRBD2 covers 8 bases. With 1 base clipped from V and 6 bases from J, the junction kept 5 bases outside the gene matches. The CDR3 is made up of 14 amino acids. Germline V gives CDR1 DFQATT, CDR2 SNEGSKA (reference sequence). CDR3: CSARGGTSPNEQFF. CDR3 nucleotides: TGCAGTGCTAGAGGAGGGACTAGTCCCAATGAGCAGTTCTTC.

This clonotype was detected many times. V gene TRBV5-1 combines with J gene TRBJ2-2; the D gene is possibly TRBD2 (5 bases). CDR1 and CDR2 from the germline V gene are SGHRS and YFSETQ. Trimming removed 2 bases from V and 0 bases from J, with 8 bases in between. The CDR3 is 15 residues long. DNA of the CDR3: TGCGCCAGCAGCTTATCAGCGGCGAACACCGGGGAGCTGTTTTTT. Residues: CASSLSAANTGELFF.

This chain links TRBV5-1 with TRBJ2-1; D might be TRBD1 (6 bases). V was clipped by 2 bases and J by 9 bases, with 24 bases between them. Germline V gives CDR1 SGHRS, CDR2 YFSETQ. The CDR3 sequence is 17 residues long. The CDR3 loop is CASSFTVGSRGQTEQFF. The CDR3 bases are TGCGCCAGCAGCTTCACCGTAGGGAGTAGGGGACAAACTGAGCAGTTCTTC.

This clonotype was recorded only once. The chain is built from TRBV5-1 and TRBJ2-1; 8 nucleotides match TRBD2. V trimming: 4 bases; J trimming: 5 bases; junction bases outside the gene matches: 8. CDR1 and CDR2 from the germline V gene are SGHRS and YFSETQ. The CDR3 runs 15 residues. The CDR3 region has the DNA TGCGCCAGCAGCCCGAGCGGGAGTCTTGACAATGAGCAGTTCTTC. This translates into CASSPSGSLDNEQFF.

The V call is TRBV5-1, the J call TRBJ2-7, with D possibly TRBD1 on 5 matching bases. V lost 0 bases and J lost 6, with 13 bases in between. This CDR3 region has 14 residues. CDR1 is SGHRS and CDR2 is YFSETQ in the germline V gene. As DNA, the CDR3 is TGCGCCAGCAGCTTGGAGGCAGGGCCGGCCGAGCAGTACTTC. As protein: CASSLEAGPAEQYF.

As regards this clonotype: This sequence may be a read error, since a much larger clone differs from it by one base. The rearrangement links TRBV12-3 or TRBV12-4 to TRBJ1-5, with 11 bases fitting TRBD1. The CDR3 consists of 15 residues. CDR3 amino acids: CASSLGDRGFQPLHF. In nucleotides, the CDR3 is TGTGCCAGCAGTTTAGGGGACAGGGGGTTTCAGCCCCTGCATTTT.

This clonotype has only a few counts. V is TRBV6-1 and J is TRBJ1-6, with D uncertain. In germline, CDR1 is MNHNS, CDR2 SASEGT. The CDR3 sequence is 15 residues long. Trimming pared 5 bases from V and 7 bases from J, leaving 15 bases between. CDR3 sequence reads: CASSPQTGWNSPLHF. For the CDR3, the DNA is TGTGCCAGCAGTCCCCAGACTGGGTGGAATTCACCCCTCCACTTT.